One sample yielded the 23 T cell receptor beta chains listed below, sequenced in a study of blood T cell repertoires in COVID-19. The table came from immunoSEQ multiplex PCR; TCRdb's copy has only in-frame clones and leaves some out. This table has more than 150,000 clones, about three quarters appearing once. The sample taken for sequencing was peripheral blood. Source of these receptors: a woman in her seventies with acute or convalescent COVID-19.

The CDR3 DNA reads TGTGCCTGCGGGTCAGGGTCAGCAGCAGGAGACATTCAGTACTTC. Amino acids: CACGSGSAAGDIQYF. The gene calls are TRBV30 and TRBJ2-4, with D possibly TRBD1 on 5 matching bases. CDR1 is GTSNPN, CDR2 SVGIG, per germline (reference sequence). CDR3 length: 15 residues. V dropped 6 bases and J dropped 8 bases, with 23 bases sitting between them. Full variable domain (outside the CDR3, taken from reference TRBV30 and TRBJ2-4): SQTIHQWPATLVQPVGSPLSLECTVEGTSNPNLYWYRQAAGRGLQLLFYSVGIGQISSEVPQNLSASRPQDRQFILSSKKLLLSDSGFYLCACGSGSAAGDIQYFGAGTRLSVL.

The genes are TRBV30 and TRBJ1-2; D is ambiguous. Looked up from germline, CDR1 is GTSNPN and CDR2 is SVGIG (reference sequence). The V and J ends lost 0 bases and 3 bases respectively, with 8 bases between them. CDR3 length: 13 residues. CDR3 coding DNA: TGTGCCTGGAGTGTACAATTCGACTATGGCTACACCTTC. It yields the protein CAWSVQFDYGYTF.

CDR3 sequence: CASSDRSGQPQHF. The CDR3 DNA is TGTGCCTCCTCCGACAGGTCAGGCCAGCCCCAGCATTTT. The V gene is TRBV30, the J gene TRBJ1-5, with D tentatively TRBD1 (6 bases). This CDR3 has 13 residues. V lost 7 bases, J lost 7 bases, and 17 bases lay in between. CDR1 and CDR2 (germline): GTSNPN, SVGIG (reference sequence). The whole variable domain, filled in from reference TRBV30 and TRBJ1-5, reads SQTIHQWPATLVQPVGSPLSLECTVEGTSNPNLYWYRQAAGRGLQLLFYSVGIGQISSEVPQNLSASRPQDRQFILSSKKLLLSDSGFYLCASSDRSGQPQHFGDGTRLSIL.

The chain is built from TRBV29-1 and TRBJ2-3; maybe TRBD2 (6 bases). The CDR3 has 14 amino acids. Germline V gene lookup returns CDR1 SQVTM and CDR2 ANQGSEA. Trimming left V 7 bases short and J 1 base short, with 15 bases between. CDR3 nucleotides: TGCAGCGCCGAGAACGAGCGGGGCACAGATACGCAGTATTTT. Translation: CSAENERGTDTQYF.

The V gene is TRBV2, the J gene TRBJ2-7, with 10 bases identical to TRBD2. CDR1 is SNHLY, CDR2 FYNNEI, per germline. J gave up 7 bases and V 4 bases, and 7 bases lay outside the gene matches. The CDR3 covers 14 residues. CDR3 residues: CASSVGLAGVEQYF. CDR3 bases: TGTGCCAGCAGTGTAGGTCTAGCGGGAGTGGAGCAGTACTTC.

This clone showed up just a few times. The chain uses TRBV5-1 and TRBJ2-3; D is unclear. Germline V lookup: CDR1 SGHRS, CDR2 YFSETQ. This CDR3 spans 14 amino acids. The V end was cut by 3 bases, the J end by 0 bases, with 8 bases between. The CDR3 DNA reads TGCGCCAGCAGCTCCACGACTAGCACAGATACGCAGTATTTT. Protein sequence: CASSSTTSTDTQYF.

The chain has TRBV5-8 and TRBJ1-2; D unclear. The CDR3 totals 17 residues. The germline gives CDR1 SGHTS, CDR2 YDEGEE. Trimming left V 4 bases short and J 4 bases short, with 23 bases between. CDR3 amino acids: CASSPNGLSVSFYGYTF. In nucleotides, the CDR3 is TGTGCCAGCAGCCCCAACGGACTGTCCGTTTCCTTCTATGGCTACACCTTC.

The genes are TRBV24-1 and TRBJ1-2; a weak D match, TRBD1 (6 bases). Trimming removed 0 bases from V and 4 bases from J, with 8 bases in between. The CDR3 covers 14 residues. Looked up from germline, CDR1 is KGHDR and CDR2 is SFDVKD. CDR3 residues: CATSDLNRAYGYTF. The CDR3 DNA reads as TGTGCCACCAGTGATTTGAACAGGGCCTATGGCTACACCTTC.

The chain carries TRBV5-1 and TRBJ2-7, with D maybe TRBD1 (7 bases). The V end was cut by 0 bases, the J end by 1 base, with 11 bases between. Per germline, CDR1 SGHRS and CDR2 YFSETQ. The CDR3 sequence is 15 residues long. Here the CDR3 DNA reads TGCGCCAGCAGCTTGGCGGCAGGGGGGTCCTACGAGCAGTACTTC. This translates into CASSLAAGGSYEQYF.

This clone was seen a single time. The chain employs TRBV2 and TRBJ2-1; 9 nucleotides line up with TRBD1. Germline V gene lookup returns CDR1 SNHLY and CDR2 FYNNEI. V lost 7 bases, J lost 8 bases, and 9 bases stayed unmatched. The CDR3 has 14 residues. The CDR3 DNA sequence: TGTGCCAGCACCTGGACAGGGGTGGCACATGAGCAGTTCTTC. This gives the protein CASTWTGVAHEQFF.

V gene TRBV10-3 combines with J gene TRBJ2-7, with TRBD2 matching over 11 bases. V dropped 7 bases and J dropped 6; count of bases not matched to a gene: 5. The CDR3 contains 13 residues. CDR1 and CDR2 (germline): ENHRY, SYGVKD. CDR3 in amino acids: CAITGLAGGEQYF. CDR3 coding DNA: TGTGCCATCACCGGGCTAGCGGGAGGCGAGCAGTACTTC.

J is TRBJ1-1 and V is TRBV5-5; the D is unclear. The ends were cut back, 4 bases at V and 5 bases at J, with 18 bases in the middle. This CDR3 is built from 15 residues. CDR1 and CDR2 from the germline V gene are SGHKS and YYEKEE (reference sequence). This CDR3 reads CASSTLAGGETEAFF. CDR3 DNA sequence: TGTGCCAGCAGCACACTAGCCGGCGGGGAGACTGAAGCTTTCTTT.

This clone showed up just a few times. The rearrangement uses TRBV7-2 and TRBJ2-1, with D possibly being TRBD2 (5 bases). V gave up 1 base and J gave up 4 bases, with 11 bases separating them. The CDR3 is 15 residues long. Germline assignment: CDR1 SGHTA and CDR2 FQGNSA. The CDR3 here is CASSLETEVYNEQFF. The CDR3 region has the DNA TGTGCCAGCAGCTTAGAGACGGAGGTATACAATGAGCAGTTCTTC.

The chain joins TRBV21-1 to TRBJ2-3; TRBD2, the table's D call, lacks a check against the DNA. TRBV21-1 is assigned pseudogene status. The length of the CDR3 is 22 residues. CDR3 sequence reads: CASSKVGKTSGSREGNTDTQYF. For the CDR3, the DNA is TGTGCCAGCAGCAAAGTCGGAAAGACTAGCGGGAGTCGTGAGGGGAACACAGATACGCAGTATTTT.

The chain employs TRBV27 and TRBJ2-7; possibly TRBD2 for D (7 bases). The V end was cut by 6 bases, the J end by 3 bases, with 12 bases between. The CDR3 sequence is 13 residues long. CDR1 and CDR2 from the germline V gene are MNHEY and SMNVEV (reference sequence). Here the CDR3 reads CASREGGGYEQYF. The CDR3 DNA reads as TGTGCCAGCAGAGAGGGAGGGGGCTACGAGCAGTACTTC.

This chain connects TRBV19 to TRBJ2-1; 8 bases map to TRBD2. V shed 3 bases, J shed 6 bases, and the junction held 1 base outside the gene matches. The CDR3 sequence is 13 residues long. The V gene's germline CDR1 is LNHDA and CDR2 SQIVND (reference sequence). The CDR3 nucleotides are TGTGCCAGTAGTATCCGGGGGGGCAATGAGCAGTTCTTC. This encodes CASSIRGGNEQFF.

The chain uses TRBV11-2 and TRBJ1-1, with D possibly TRBD1 on 6 matching bases. The germline CDR1 and CDR2 sequences are SGHAT and FQNNGV. The CDR3 has 14 amino acids. Between the trimmed V and J ends, which lost 1 base and 4 bases, there was a span of 10 bases. The CDR3 here is CASSLAGVGTEAFF. In DNA, the CDR3 is TGTGCCAGCAGCTTAGCAGGGGTTGGCACTGAAGCTTTCTTT.

The chain is built from TRBV7-8 and TRBJ2-7; 10 bases are shared with TRBD1. The CDR3 is 11 amino acids. Per the germline V gene, CDR1 is SGHVS and CDR2 is FQNEAQ. V lost 5 bases and J lost 12; bases outside the gene matches: 4. The CDR3 reads CASSGQGVAYF. The CDR3 nucleotides are TGTGCCAGCAGCGGACAGGGGGTGGCGTACTTC.

In its sample, this clone was seen once. The chain employs TRBV7-8 and TRBJ1-1, with 10 bases lining up with TRBD1. The CDR3 sequence is 17 residues long. V was pared by 1 base and J by 8 bases, with 13 bases of the junction left unmatched. The germline V gene encodes CDR1 SGHVS and CDR2 FQNEAQ. In nucleotides, the CDR3 is TGTGCCAGCAGCTTAGGACAGGGGGCGAAATTTTTCGAGGAAGCTTTCTTT. Protein: CASSLGQGAKFFEEAFF.

The CDR3 is CASSTPGTGTYGYTF. Here the CDR3 DNA reads TGTGCCAGTAGTACCCCCGGGACAGGGACCTATGGCTACACCTTC. V and J are TRBV19 and TRBJ1-2; 9 positions agree with TRBD1. J was trimmed by 4 bases and V by 4 bases; bases with no gene match: 7. The CDR3 is 15 residues long. Per germline, CDR1 LNHDA and CDR2 SQIVND (reference sequence).

This clone was counted a single time. The rearrangement joins TRBV6-5 to TRBJ1-2; D is unresolved. V dropped 4 bases and J dropped 1 base, with 7 bases sitting between them. The CDR3 consists of 13 residues. Looked up from germline, CDR1 is MNHEY and CDR2 is SVGAGI. CDR3 amino acids: CASSLTFNYGYTF. In DNA form, the CDR3 reads TGTGCCAGCAGTTTGACATTTAACTATGGCTACACCTTC.

In this sample, this clone turned up a few times. This sequence joins TRBV24-1 and TRBJ2-1; 12 bases agree with TRBD2. This CDR3 contains 16 residues. J was trimmed by 5 bases and V by 4 bases; bases with no gene match: 5. The germline V gene has CDR1 KGHDR and CDR2 SFDVKD. The CDR3 reads CATSDVGLAGNNEQFF. CDR3 DNA sequence: TGTGCCACCAGTGACGTAGGACTAGCGGGAAACAATGAGCAGTTCTTC.

The V gene is TRBV12-3 or TRBV12-4, the J gene TRBJ1-4, with D tentatively TRBD1 (5 bases). The CDR3 totals 12 residues. With 5 bases removed from V and 10 bases from J, the gap between germline ends came to 11 bases. The CDR3 sequence: CASSAAGGKLFF. In DNA form, the CDR3 reads TGTGCCAGCAGTGCCGCGGGGGGAAAACTGTTTTTT.